This is a list of T cell receptor beta chains from one sample in a study of identifying expanded T cells in peripheral blood. The assay was immunoSEQ multiplex PCR, and TCRdb's table has in-frame clones only and misses some. The table records about 100,000 clones, 70% to 90% of them present only once. The specimen was blood. The receptors stem from a person between 18 and 75 years old in good health. Both conserved end residues are part of each CDR3. The D gene is left open where the match is weak. Clone size is shown for a subset of rows, as once, few, many or a class of expanded clone.

TRBV28,TRBJ2-2,TRBD1,-,CAILDRGRSDTGELFF,TGTGCCATCCTGGACAGGGGGCGATCGGACACCGGGGAGCTGTTTTTT
TRBV6-5,TRBJ2-3,-,few,CASRISGTDTQYF,TGTGCCAGCAGAATAAGCGGGACAGATACGCAGTATTTT
TRBV5-8,TRBJ2-1,TRBD1,-,CASSLGDSSYNEQFF,TGTGCCAGCAGCTTAGGGGACAGCTCCTACAATGAGCAGTTCTTC
TRBV7-9,TRBJ2-5,-,-,CASSLLGESSWYF,TGTGCCAGCAGCTTACTTGGGGAGAGCTCATGGTACTTC
TRBV12-5,TRBJ1-1,TRBD1,-,CASGSGQAPGEAFF,TGTGCTAGTGGCAGCGGACAGGCACCGGGAGAAGCTTTCTTT
TRBV7-2,TRBJ2-7,-,-,CASSLGQGGANYEQYF,TGTGCCAGCAGCTTGGGGCAGGGTGGGGCCAACTACGAGCAGTACTTC
TRBV7-2,TRBJ2-3,TRBD2,-,CASSHGGAGDTQYF,TGTGCCAGCAGCCACGGGGGGGCAGGAGATACGCAGTATTTT
TRBV7-8,TRBJ2-7,TRBD2,-,CASTSLGGGVFAYEQYF,TGTGCCAGCACATCCCTCGGGGGGGGCGTCTTTGCCTACGAGCAGTACTTC
TRBV5-1,TRBJ1-4,-,-,CASSPLTGTNEKLFF,TGCGCCAGCAGCCCTTTGACCGGGACAAATGAAAAACTGTTTTTT
TRBV2,TRBJ1-2,-,few,CATRGRGYTF,TGTGCCACCAGAGGGCGGGGCTACACCTTC
TRBV14,TRBJ1-2,-,-,CASSQNRLAYTF,TGTGCCAGCAGCCAAAACAGGCTGGCCTACACCTTC
TRBV7-2,TRBJ2-7,-,-,CASSHDLTRPTYEQYF,TGTGCCAGCAGCCATGACCTGACAAGACCCACCTACGAGCAGTACTTC
TRBV6-6,TRBJ1-3,-,-,CASSPIGGDLGNTIYF,TGTGCCAGCAGTCCGATTGGGGGGGACCTTGGAAACACCATATATTTT
TRBV7-9,TRBJ2-3,-,-,CASSGDRWATDTQYF,TGTGCCAGCAGCGGAGACAGGTGGGCGACAGATACGCAGTATTTT
TRBV9,TRBJ1-5,-,-,CASSVEPGRNQPQHF,TGTGCCAGCAGCGTAGAGCCAGGCCGCAATCAGCCCCAGCATTTT
TRBV2,TRBJ2-3,TRBD1,-,CASSSGTGGTDTQYF,TGTGCCAGCAGTTCCGGGACAGGGGGCACAGATACGCAGTATTTT
TRBV7-9,TRBJ2-7,-,-,CASSSVPGHYSYEQYF,TGTGCCAGCAGCTCTGTGCCGGGACACTACTCCTACGAGCAGTACTTC
TRBV2,TRBJ2-3,-,-,CASSDVGGDTQYF,TGTGCCAGCAGTGACGTTGGGGGAGATACGCAGTATTTT
TRBV19,TRBJ1-2,TRBD1,-,CASSLRGRGGYGYTF,TGTGCCAGTAGTCTCAGGGGGCGCGGTGGCTATGGCTACACCTTC
TRBV7-8,TRBJ2-6,-,-,CASSLDLAPTAANVLTF,TGTGCCAGCAGCTTAGACTTAGCACCCACCGCGGCCAACGTCCTGACTTTC
TRBV7-2,TRBJ2-3,-,-,CASSIFSTDTQYF,TGTGCCAGCAGCATCTTCAGCACAGATACGCAGTATTTT
TRBV27,TRBJ1-5,-,-,CASSKTRQFSNQPQHF,TGTGCCAGCAGCAAGACTCGACAGTTTAGCAATCAGCCCCAGCATTTT
TRBV5-4,TRBJ2-4,TRBD1,-,CASSPTGSAKNIQYF,TGTGCCAGCAGCCCGACAGGGTCAGCCAAAAACATTCAGTACTTC
TRBV6-6,TRBJ1-2,TRBD1,-,CASSLGTGGYGYTF,TGTGCCAGCAGTTTGGGGACAGGGGGGTATGGCTACACCTTC
TRBV11-2,TRBJ1-5,-,-,CASSYGNQPQHF,TGTGCCAGCAGCTACGGGAATCAGCCCCAGCATTTT
TRBV6-5,TRBJ2-2,-,-,CASTEGWTGELFF,TGTGCCAGCACGGAGGGTTGGACCGGGGAGCTGTTTTTT
TRBV11-2,TRBJ1-1,-,-,CASSFMLAGNTEAFF,TGTGCCAGCAGCTTTATGCTTGCCGGGAACACTGAAGCTTTCTTT
TRBV7-2,TRBJ2-5,-,-,CASSAGLGETQYF,TGTGCCAGCAGCGCGGGACTCGGAGAGACCCAGTACTTC
TRBV28,TRBJ1-2,-,once,CASSLWHDGYTF,TGTGCCAGCAGTTTATGGCACGATGGCTACACCTTC
TRBV6-6,TRBJ1-2,-,-,CASCSPDIYGYTF,TGTGCCAGCTGTTCACCCGACATCTATGGCTACACCTTC
TRBV28,TRBJ1-2,TRBD1,few,CASSLSGTGLYTF,TGTGCCAGCAGTCTAAGCGGGACAGGCCTCTACACCTTC
TRBV2,TRBJ1-1,-,-,CASNAGPQGTEAFF,TGTGCCAGCAACGCCGGGCCCCAGGGCACTGAAGCTTTCTTT
TRBV18,TRBJ2-7,TRBD1,-,CASSAQGAGSHEQYF,TGTGCCAGCTCAGCACAGGGGGCTGGGAGCCACGAGCAGTACTTC
TRBV2,TRBJ1-5,-,few,CASSGSTLYSNQPQHF,TGTGCCAGCAGTGGGTCTACACTTTATAGCAATCAGCCCCAGCATTTT
TRBV25-1,TRBJ1-1,-,-,CASSPSGILGAEAFF,TGTGCCAGCAGCCCTTCAGGGATCCTCGGGGCTGAAGCTTTCTTT
TRBV6-4,TRBJ1-2,-,-,CASSATGTYGYTF,TGTGCCAGCAGTGCGACAGGAACCTATGGCTACACCTTC
TRBV5-4,TRBJ2-1,-,-,CASSPQRGAGAGSEQFF,TGTGCCAGCAGCCCTCAACGGGGGGCGGGGGCCGGGAGTGAGCAGTTCTTC
TRBV10-3,TRBJ2-5,-,-,CAISERGGGRPQYF,TGTGCCATCAGTGAGAGGGGAGGGGGGAGGCCCCAGTACTTC
TRBV2,TRBJ2-7,TRBD1,-,CASSSTGVIYEQYF,TGTGCCAGCAGTTCTACAGGGGTAATTTACGAGCAGTACTTC
TRBV18,TRBJ2-2,-,-,CASSPGFGGELFF,TGTGCCAGCTCACCAGGGTTTGGCGGGGAGCTGTTTTTT
TRBV19,TRBJ1-5,-,once,CASSIRGSGNQPQHF,TGTGCCAGCTCGATCAGGGGAAGCGGCAATCAGCCCCAGCATTTT
TRBV6-5,TRBJ1-1,TRBD1,-,CASGSTGLMNTEAFF,TGTGCCAGCGGATCGACAGGGCTTATGAACACTGAAGCTTTCTTT
TRBV5-6,TRBJ2-7,-,-,CASSFGVAASYEQYF,TGTGCCAGCAGCTTCGGGGTGGCGGCCTCCTACGAGCAGTACTTC
TRBV2,TRBJ2-7,-,once,CASTGSSNYEQYF,TGTGCCAGCACGGGGAGTAGCAACTACGAGCAGTACTTC
TRBV7-8,TRBJ2-1,-,-,CASSFSPAGSSYNEQFF,TGTGCCAGCAGCTTTAGTCCCGCGGGGAGCTCCTACAATGAGCAGTTCTTC
TRBV19,TRBJ2-5,TRBD1,-,CASSIEAGGRTETQYF,TGTGCCAGTAGTATAGAAGCAGGGGGCAGAACGGAGACCCAGTACTTC
TRBV7-9,TRBJ2-5,TRBD1,-,CASSPTGGPETQYF,TGTGCCAGCAGCCCGACAGGGGGCCCGGAGACCCAGTACTTC
TRBV10-3,TRBJ1-2,-,-,CAISEAQGQGYTF,TGTGCCATCAGTGAGGCCCAGGGTCAGGGCTACACCTTC
TRBV5-4,TRBJ2-7,TRBD2,-,CASSRSSGAQYEQYF,TGTGCCAGCAGCCGATCTAGCGGGGCGCAATACGAGCAGTACTTC
TRBV30,TRBJ1-6,-,medium-sized,CAWSANGNSPLHF,TGTGCCTGGAGTGCGAACGGGAATTCACCCCTCCACTTT
TRBV6-6,TRBJ2-3,TRBD1,-,CASATGDLRGTQYF,TGTGCCAGCGCGACAGGGGATCTCAGAGGTACGCAGTATTTT
TRBV7-2,TRBJ2-3,-,-,CASSVGGNTQYF,TGTGCCAGCAGCGTAGGTGGGAATACGCAGTATTTT
TRBV9,TRBJ1-2,-,-,CASSVGQADGYTF,TGTGCCAGCAGCGTAGGGCAGGCGGATGGCTACACCTTC
TRBV6-5,TRBJ2-7,-,-,CASSQMIYYEQYF,TGTGCCAGCAGTCAGATGATCTACTACGAGCAGTACTTC
TRBV27,TRBJ1-3,-,-,CASSRDRRAGNTIYF,TGTGCCAGCAGTCGCGATCGCCGTGCCGGAAACACCATATATTTT
TRBV4-1,TRBJ2-2,-,-,CASTNRATTGNTGELFF,TGCGCCAGCACCAACCGGGCGACGACAGGGAACACCGGGGAGCTGTTTTTT
TRBV4-3,TRBJ2-1,TRBD2,-,CASSLGTSSSYNEQFF,TGCGCCAGCAGCCTCGGGACTAGCAGCTCCTACAATGAGCAGTTCTTC
TRBV5-4,TRBJ1-3,-,once,CASSLGTVLGGNTIYF,TGTGCCAGCAGCTTGGGGACAGTCCTTGGCGGAAACACCATATATTTT
TRBV10-3,TRBJ2-5,-,-,CATYPGGGGETQYF,TGTGCCACCTACCCTGGCGGGGGCGGAGAGACCCAGTACTTC